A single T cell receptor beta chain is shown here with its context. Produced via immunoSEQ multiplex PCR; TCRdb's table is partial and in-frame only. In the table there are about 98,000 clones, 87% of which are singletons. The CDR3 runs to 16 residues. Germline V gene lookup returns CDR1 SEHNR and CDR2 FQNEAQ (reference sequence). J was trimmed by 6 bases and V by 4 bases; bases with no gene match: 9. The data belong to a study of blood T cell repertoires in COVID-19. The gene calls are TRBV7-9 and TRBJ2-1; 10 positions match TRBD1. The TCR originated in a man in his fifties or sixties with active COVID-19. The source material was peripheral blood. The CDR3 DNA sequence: TGTGCCAGCAGCTCTAACCGGGACAGGGGACGCAATGAGCAGTTCTTC. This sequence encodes CASSSNRDRGRNEQFF.